The clone carrying this T cell receptor beta chain occurred a few times. Its antigen is undetermined. Authors of the study amplified TCR beta CDR3 regions from RNA transcripts. First-round RT-PCR targeting the TCR CDR3 was performed with the HTBI primer set. In TCRdb, the multiplex PCR reads were re-called with MiXCR into one record per CDR3 protein. This sample carries hundreds of thousands of distinct CDR3 sequences, about 22% of them seen once, and the ten largest clones take less than 65%. Diagnoses rested on clinical symptoms, serum thyroxine and TRAb, thyroid ultrasound and orbital computed tomography. The CDR3 covers 15 residues. Germline lookup yields CDR1 SGHRS and CDR2 YFSETQ. Trimming pared 4 bases from V and 3 bases from J, leaving 17 bases between. The data derive from a study of T cells in Graves' hyperthyroidism and ophthalmopathy. General study findings and limits: Ophthalmopathy was distinguished from stable hyperthyroidism by 13 V-J signatures. Most clonotypes expanded in thyroid above 0.001 were likewise present in blood.

The specimen was blood. This clonotype was obtained from a woman aged 70 to 79 with Graves' ophthalmopathy. This chain links TRBV5-1 with TRBJ2-7; D perhaps matches TRBD1 (5 bases). In DNA form, the CDR3 reads TGCGCCAGCAGCCCCTCCCCAGGGTTGGGCTACGAGCAGTACTTC. This codes for CASSPSPGLGYEQYF.